This T cell receptor beta chain was profiled in a study of metastatic and nonmetastatic thyroid tumors. Across the study: Across peripheral blood and tumor or nodule tissue samples taken from malignant and benign thyroid patients, the repertoires were compared with one another. The study's findings and limits: Versus benign nodules, malignant thyroid tumors reportedly had significantly higher TCR beta diversity, in blood and tumor.

Before thyroid surgery, none of the patients had received any treatment. Authors' data handling: CDR3 was compared across clinicopathological groups, and the resulting differences were used to build a distant-metastasis classifier for papillary thyroid cancer. TCRdb re-called clones via MiXCR from the PCR reads. TCRdb, not the authors, supplied the V and J calls. The profile shows 25,000 to 35,000 clones, around a quarter of them singletons. CDR1 MDHEN and CDR2 SYDVKM come from the germline V gene. V was clipped by 3 bases and J by 2 bases, with 7 bases between them. The CDR3 spans 13 residues. This clone was recorded many times. Its antigen is not identified.

This clonotype was sampled from a female donor with papillary thyroid cancer or a benign thyroid nodule (not recorded which). Some clones in this sample may be carry-over from other donors' samples. V is TRBV28 and J is TRBJ2-5; no clear D. Sequencing was done on a sample of blood. CDR3 DNA: TGTGCCAGCAGTTTGACGCAACAAGAGACCCAGTACTTC. Translation gives CASSLTQQETQYF.